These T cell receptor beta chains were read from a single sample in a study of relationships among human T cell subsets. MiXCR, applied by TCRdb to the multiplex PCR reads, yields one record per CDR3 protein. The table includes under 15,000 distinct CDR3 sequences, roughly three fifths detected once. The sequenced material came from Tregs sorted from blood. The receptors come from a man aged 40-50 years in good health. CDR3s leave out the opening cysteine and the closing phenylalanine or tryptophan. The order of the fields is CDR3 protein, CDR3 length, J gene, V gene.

CDR3: ASTPGRRDPTEAF
length: 13
J: TRBJ1-1
V: TRBV4-1

CDR3: ASGTGVLSTEAF
length: 12
J: TRBJ1-1
V: TRBV4-1

CDR3: ASSPSGLRGDTQY
length: 13
J: TRBJ2-3
V: TRBV4-1

CDR3: ASRSEGHTPTDTRY
length: 14
J: TRBJ2-3
V: TRBV23-1

CDR3: SGATGNNSPLH
length: 11
J: TRBJ1-6
V: TRBV29-1

CDR3: AIGRGVSGDGGYT
length: 13
J: TRBJ1-2
V: TRBV10-3

CDR3: ASSPGETQY
length: 9
J: TRBJ2-5
V: TRBV11-2

CDR3: ASSQERREDLIVNTDTQY
length: 18
J: TRBJ2-3
V: TRBV14

CDR3: ASSLGQGSSYEQY
length: 13
J: TRBJ2-7
V: TRBV7-9

CDR3: SASIYQETQY
length: 10
J: TRBJ2-5
V: TRBV20-1

CDR3: ASSGNSLLH
length: 9
J: TRBJ1-6
V: TRBV28

CDR3: SALRSSNIQY
length: 10
J: TRBJ2-4
V: TRBV20-1

CDR3: ASSFLAGGYEQY
length: 12
J: TRBJ2-7
V: TRBV28

CDR3: AWSGGQGRSGYT
length: 12
J: TRBJ1-2
V: TRBV30

CDR3: ASSPPEGFQETQY
length: 13
J: TRBJ2-5
V: TRBV18

CDR3: ASSPGGAGKETQY
length: 13
J: TRBJ2-5
V: TRBV4-1

CDR3: ASSSSVPGELF
length: 11
J: TRBJ2-2
V: TRBV7-9

CDR3: ASSHLDRGENIQY
length: 13
J: TRBJ2-4
V: TRBV14

CDR3: TPQRRGTDTQY
length: 11
J: TRBJ2-3
V: TRBV20-1